This T cell receptor (beta chain) was recovered during a study of beta chain features in type 1 diabetes. General study findings and limits: In cDNA sequencing, cells with high TCR expression could be over-represented. Reduced insertions and increased deletions marked VDJ junctions in type 1 diabetes patients.

About this clone: The antigen is undetermined. This same CDR3 is encoded by further DNA sequences in the sample.

cDNA synthesis used the whole RNA isolate, giving expressed TCRB sequences. Assay used: immunoSEQ multiplex PCR; TCRdb lists only in-frame clones, some missing. The table includes some 60,000 clones, around 63% detected once. The TCR originated in a woman aged 18-29 years in good health. Material for sequencing was Tregs from blood.

Here the CDR3 DNA reads TGCGCCAGCAGCCGGCCGGGACAGGGAGCAGATACGCAGTATTTT. Translation gives CASSRPGQGADTQYF. The chain links TRBV4-1 to TRBJ2-3; 9 bases fit TRBD1. Germline-derived CDR1 and CDR2 are MGHRA and YSYEKL. V gave up 4 bases and J gave up 4 bases; unmatched junction bases: 6. This CDR3 comprises 15 residues.